A selection of T cell receptor beta chains follows, all from one sample in a study of cytotoxic CD8 clonotypes in ibrutinib-treated CLL. The repertoire was sequenced with immunoSEQ multiplex PCR; TCRdb's copy has only in-frame clones and lacks some. The sample consists of about 310,000 clones, roughly 85% of them appearing once. Sequenced material: PBMCs, taken before ibrutinib treatment. These receptors all come from a human donor with chronic lymphocytic leukemia. CDR3s include the opening cysteine and the closing phenylalanine or tryptophan. A D gene is named only where the DNA matches it firmly. Where a row states a size, it is once, few, many or the class of an expanded clone; other rows omit it.

cdr3_nt | cdr3_aa | j_call | v_call | d_call | clone_size
TGTGCCAGCAGCAAATACGGTACTGAAGCTTTCTTT | CASSKYGTEAFF | TRBJ1-1 | TRBV7-2 | . | .
TGCGCCAGCAGCCAAGTCTGGCCAGAGGACAGCTGGTCCTACGAGCAGTACTTC | CASSQVWPEDSWSYEQYF | TRBJ2-7 | TRBV4-1 | . | .
TGCGCCAGCAGCTTCAGACTAGCGGCGGCCGGGGAGCTGTTTTTT | CASSFRLAAAGELFF | TRBJ2-2 | TRBV5-1 | TRBD2 | .
TGTGCCAGCAGCCCGGGGACTAGCGGGAGTCTTTCCTACGAGCAGTACTTC | CASSPGTSGSLSYEQYF | TRBJ2-7 | TRBV7-9 | TRBD2 | .
TGTGCCAGCAGCTTACTCCCGGGACTAGCGGGAGAGACCCAGTACTTC | CASSLLPGLAGETQYF | TRBJ2-5 | TRBV7-2 | TRBD2 | .
TGTGCCAGCAGTGAAGCGCTTGGCACAGATACGCAGTATTTT | CASSEALGTDTQYF | TRBJ2-3 | TRBV2 | . | .
TGTGCCAGTAGTAAAGAGGGCCGGCAGCCCCAGCATTTT | CASSKEGRQPQHF | TRBJ1-5 | TRBV19 | . | .
TGTGCCAGCAGTTCAGCCGGGACTAGCGGGAGAGTGACAGATACGCAGTATTTT | CASSSAGTSGRVTDTQYF | TRBJ2-3 | TRBV28 | TRBD2 | .
TGTGCCAGTAGTATGCGGCGGGAAGTAACCTACGAGCAGTACTTC | CASSMRREVTYEQYF | TRBJ2-7 | TRBV19 | . | few
TGTGCCACCAGCAGAGGTCGGGGTGGAAACAATCAGCCCCAGCATTTT | CATSRGRGGNNQPQHF | TRBJ1-5 | TRBV15 | . | .
TGTGCCAGCAGCAGGTTGCATGAGCAGTTCTTC | CASSRLHEQFF | TRBJ2-1 | TRBV6-5 | . | .
TGTGCCAGCGTCATGACAGGTCAATACCAAGAGACCCAGTACTTC | CASVMTGQYQETQYF | TRBJ2-5 | TRBV7-2 | . | .
TGTGCCAGCAGCTTCTCGGGGGTCGGGGAGACCCAGTACTTC | CASSFSGVGETQYF | TRBJ2-5 | TRBV5-4 | . | once
TGTGCCAGTAGTATCCAGGGTCGGGAGACCCAGTACTTC | CASSIQGRETQYF | TRBJ2-5 | TRBV19 | . | .